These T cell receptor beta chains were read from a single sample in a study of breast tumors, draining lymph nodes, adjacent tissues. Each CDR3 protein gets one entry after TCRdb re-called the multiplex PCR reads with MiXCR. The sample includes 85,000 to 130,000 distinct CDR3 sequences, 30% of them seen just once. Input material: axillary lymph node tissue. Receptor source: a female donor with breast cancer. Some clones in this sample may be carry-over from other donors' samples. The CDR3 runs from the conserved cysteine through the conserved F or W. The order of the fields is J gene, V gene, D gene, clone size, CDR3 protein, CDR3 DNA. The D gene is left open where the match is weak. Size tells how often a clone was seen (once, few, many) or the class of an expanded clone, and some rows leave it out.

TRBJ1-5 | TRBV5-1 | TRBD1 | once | CASSSQGTASQPQHF | TGCGCCAGCAGCTCCCAAGGGACAGCGTCACAGCCCCAGCATTTT
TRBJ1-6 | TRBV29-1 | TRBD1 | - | CSPNDRGGSPLHF | TGCAGCCCGAACGACAGGGGGGGTTCACCCCTCCACTTT
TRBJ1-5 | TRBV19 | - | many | CASSMGSNSNQPQHF | TGTGCCAGTAGTATGGGCAGCAATAGCAATCAGCCCCAGCATTTT
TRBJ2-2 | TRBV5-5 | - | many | CASRFRGTGDYTGELFF | TGTGCCAGCAGGTTCCGCGGAACAGGGGACTACACCGGGGAGCTGTTTTTT
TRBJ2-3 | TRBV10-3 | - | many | CAISESSSTDTQYF | TGTGCCATCAGTGAGTCTTCCAGCACAGATACGCAGTATTTT
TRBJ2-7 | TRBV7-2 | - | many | CASSLSGYEQYF | TGTGCCAGCAGCTTGAGTGGCTACGAGCAGTACTTC
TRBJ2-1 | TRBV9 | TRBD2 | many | CASSAGGGLADNEQFF | TGTGCCAGCAGCGCGGGGGGGGGACTAGCGGACAATGAGCAGTTCTTC
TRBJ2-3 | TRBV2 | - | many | CASSDPGADTQYF | TGTGCCAGCAGTGACCCGGGGGCAGATACGCAGTATTTT
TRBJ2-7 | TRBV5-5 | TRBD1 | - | CASRLGQAPYEQYF | TGTGCCAGCAGACTCGGACAGGCGCCCTACGAGCAGTACTTC
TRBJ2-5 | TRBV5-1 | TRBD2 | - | CASSQTSGGSRETQYF | TGCGCCAGCAGCCAGACTAGCGGGGGGAGCAGGGAGACCCAGTACTTC
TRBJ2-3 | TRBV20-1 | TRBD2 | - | CSARGRGLAGVGTQYF | TGCAGTGCTAGAGGTAGAGGACTAGCGGGAGTTGGTACGCAGTATTTT
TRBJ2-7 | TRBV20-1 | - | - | CSARLPGASYEQYF | TGCAGTGCTAGACTCCCCGGGGCCTCCTACGAGCAGTACTTC
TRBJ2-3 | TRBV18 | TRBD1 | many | CASSPARTGGTDTQYF | TGTGCCAGCTCACCAGCCCGGACAGGGGGCACAGATACGCAGTATTTT
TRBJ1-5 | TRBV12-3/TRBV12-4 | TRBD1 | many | CASTQGNSNQPQHF | TGTGCCAGCACACAGGGGAATAGCAATCAGCCCCAGCATTTT
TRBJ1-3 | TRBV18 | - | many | CASSRLREISGNTIYF | TGTGCCAGCTCACGCTTGCGGGAAATTTCTGGAAACACCATATATTTT
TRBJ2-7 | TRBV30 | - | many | CAWIGDRAEQYF | TGTGCCTGGATAGGAGATAGGGCAGAGCAGTACTTC
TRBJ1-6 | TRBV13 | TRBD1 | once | CASNLGQGGGSPLHF | TGTGCCAGCAACCTCGGTCAGGGGGGAGGGTCACCTCTCCACTTT
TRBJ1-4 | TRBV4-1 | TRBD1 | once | CASRDRGLEKLFF | TGCGCCAGCAGGGACAGGGGACTTGAAAAACTGTTTTTT
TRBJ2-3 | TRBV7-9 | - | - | CAWSGGSSRRPQTDTQYF | TGTGCCTGGTCCGGGGGCAGCTCCCGTCGCCCACAGACAGATACGCAGTATTTT
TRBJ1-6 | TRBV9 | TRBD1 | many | CASSDTGTVNSPLHF | TGTGCCAGCAGCGATACCGGGACAGTTAATTCACCCCTCCACTTT
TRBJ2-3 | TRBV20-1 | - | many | CSASRGGTDTQYF | TGCAGTGCTAGCCGGGGCGGGACAGATACGCAGTATTTT
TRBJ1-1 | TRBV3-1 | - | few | CASSQDQMAEAFF | TGTGCCAGCAGCCAAGACCAGATGGCTGAAGCTTTCTTT
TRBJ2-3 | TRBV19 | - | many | CATRGRDTDTQYF | TGTGCCACCCGGGGGCGGGACACAGATACGCAGTATTTT
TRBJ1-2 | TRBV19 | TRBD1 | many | CASLGIRGEVTGGGYTF | TGTGCCAGTCTTGGGATCCGCGGCGAAGTGACAGGGGGCGGCTACACCTTC
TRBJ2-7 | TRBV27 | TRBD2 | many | CASTAPGLAGGGNEQYF | TGTGCCAGCACCGCACCGGGACTAGCGGGAGGCGGGAACGAGCAGTACTTC
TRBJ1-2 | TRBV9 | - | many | CASSVGGAASNYGYTF | TGTGCCAGCAGCGTAGGGGGGGCAGCTTCTAACTATGGCTACACCTTC
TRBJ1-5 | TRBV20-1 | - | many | CSASGGRDQPQHF | TGCAGTGCTAGTGGTGGACGGGATCAGCCCCAGCATTTT
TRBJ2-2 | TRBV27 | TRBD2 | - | CASSPLGSGEWYTGELFF | TGTGCCAGCAGTCCGCTGGGTAGCGGGGAATGGTACACCGGGGAGCTGTTTTTT
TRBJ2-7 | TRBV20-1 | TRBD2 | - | CGARAGGLAGEQYF | TGCGGTGCTAGAGCTGGGGGGCTAGCGGGAGAGCAGTACTTC